The sequence of this TCR beta chain was determined in a study of blood T cells in healthy people across ages. Broader study findings: Strong correlation existed between TCR beta diversity and naive T cell percentage.

As regards this clonotype: Its antigen is unidentified.

The donors, healthy Caucasians from Russia, were aged roughly 6 to 90. From germline, CDR1 is MNHEY and CDR2 SMNVEV (reference sequence). The CDR3 runs 17 residues. The J segment lost 7 bases and the V segment lost 7 bases, leaving 17 bases of the junction unmatched. PCR was performed a second time for roughly 7 to 11 cycles using a sample-barcoded 5' primer and a J-beta primer mix. Every cDNA was tagged by a template-switch adaptor with 12 random nucleotides. One entry per CDR3 protein, called by TCRdb with MiXCR from the 5' RACE reads. The table includes 1.5 million to 2 million distinct CDR3 sequences, about 35% detected once.

Sequencing was carried out using blood. The source of this sequence is a woman between 25 and 40 years old in good health. This sequence joins TRBV27 and TRBJ2-1; TRBD2 aligns across 9 bases. The CDR3 loop reads CASMSTKAGGYWNEQFF. CDR3 nucleotides: TGTGCCAGCATGTCCACTAAAGCGGGAGGTTATTGGAATGAGCAGTTCTTC.